This T cell receptor (beta chain) was sequenced in a study of PD-L1 blockade in urothelial cancer. Profiling relied on immunoSEQ multiplex PCR, and the TCRdb table lists in-frame clones only, not all of them. The table shows about 30,000 clones, with about 88% occurring only once. As to time point: peripheral blood 6 weeks after treatment start. CDR1 ENHRY and CDR2 SYGVKD come from the germline V gene. V gave up 7 bases and J gave up 2 bases, with 8 bases separating them. The CDR3 length is 13 residues. V and J are TRBV10-3 and TRBJ2-2, with D possibly being TRBD2 (5 bases). The specimen was PBMCs, collected around atezolizumab (anti-PD-L1) treatment. The receptor's source is a man older than 75 with urothelial cancer. Written as DNA, the CDR3 is TGTGCCATCACAGCGGACAACACCGGGGAGCTGTTTTTT. As protein: CAITADNTGELFF.